The entry below describes one T cell receptor (beta chain). The specificity of this receptor is unknown. The input lacks base qualities; no much larger clone sits a single base away. V is trimmed back by 2 bases and J by 6 bases, and the junction contains 4 bases that no gene match accounts for. From the cysteine through the phenylalanine, the CDR3 covers 14 amino acids. The CDR3 DNA has 42 bases and is translated from base 1. The germline V gene sets CDR1 to MNHNS and CDR2 to SASEGT. These data come from a study of identical twins (dated by TCRdb to about 2016). Study-wide context: TCR alpha and beta repertoires from monozygotic twins, unrelated adults of various ages and cord blood were deep-sequenced to test whether fetal clonotypes persist. To rule out contamination, the twin experiments were replicated at different times with different library preparation protocols. The paper as a whole reports these results and caveats: A weaker excess of twin sharing was found in beta out-of-frame sequences because the signal-to-noise ratio was lowered by fewer shared sequences. Fewer insertions were carried by abundant cord blood beta clonotypes, a similar but weaker trend appeared in young adult naive repertoires, and no such trend appeared in memory repertoires. Out-of-frame TCR alpha sequences shared between twins showed an excess of low generation-probability sequences compared with coincidental sharing between unrelated individuals. Zero-insertion analyses could be partly confounded by invariant T cells such as MAIT and iNKT, although diverse VJ usage argued against such confounding for most clonotypes. Because the same donors could not be followed over many years, conclusions were based on cross-sectional statistical analysis. In monozygotic twins, out-of-frame TCR alpha sharing was systematically underestimated by recombination models, although the models agreed with sharing between unrelated individuals.

Preparation of the library involved 5' RACE. This sample was sequenced with an Illumina HiSeq 2000. Template switching introduced a universal primer binding site; the final cDNA contained a unique molecular identifier, enabling accurate counting of TCR cDNA molecules. First-strand cDNA for TCR alpha and beta chains was synthesized from specific primers in the conserved constant-segment region. To control for contamination, every cDNA library was double barcoded, receiving both a SMART-Mk sample barcode and Illumina barcodes. Two successive PCR steps introduced TruSeq adapter sequences along with Illumina sample barcodes. TCR alpha and beta cDNA libraries were sequenced on the Illumina HiSeq platform with custom primers. The paper's data handling went like this. Unique molecular identifiers were extracted from raw reads with MiGEC, and CDR3 positions were determined with MiXCR. Recombination models were inferred per individual with the repgenHMM and IGoR tools using an EM algorithm. Shared clonotypes were analyzed with the tcR package in R, and sharing was normalized by the product of cloneset sizes. To study raw recombination without the effects of thymic and clonal selection, out-of-frame nonproductive sequences were analyzed. The public reads were reprocessed in TCRdb via fastp at Q25 and MiXCR, keeping in-frame beta chains. All rows with the same CDR3 protein become a single entry with the most common DNA and genes. The authors' filters were not applied to this entry. In all, the sample holds 400,000 to 500,000 distinct CDR3 sequences, and 13% to 15% of those were seen once. Approximately 0.98% of the sample goes to the ten largest clones.

All donors were healthy Caucasians. The twin cohort consisted of three pairs of female monozygotic twins, all aged roughly 18 to 30 years. Positive isolation kits from Invitrogen were used to isolate CD4+ and CD8+ T cell populations. In addition, the sample was reused for a study of yellow fever vaccine responses in identical twins. In that second paper, the authors write: According to the authors, in identical twins the way T cells responded to vaccination appeared partly convergent and partly personalized. The study precisely tracked vaccine-responding T cell clones in identical twins.

This clonotype was sampled from a young woman in good health. The chain is assembled from TRBV6-1 and TRBJ1-5; TRBD1 matches 7 bases in the middle. The sequenced sample consisted of CD4+ T cells sorted from blood. The CDR3 is CASSEQGVGQPQHF. The sequenced DNA: TGTGCCAGCAGTGAACAGGGGGTGGGTCAGCCCCAGCATTTT.